A selection of T cell receptor beta chains follows, all from one sample in a study of T cell responses to AZD1222 COVID-19 vaccine. Clones were read by immunoSEQ multiplex PCR, and TCRdb kept only the in-frame ones, dropping some. The sample shows approximately 150,000 clones, almost 95% of them seen only once. The source was peripheral blood, collected on day 0 of AZD1222 vaccination. Receptors originate from an adult in good health. The CDR3 runs from the conserved cysteine through the conserved F or W. D genes are given only for firm matches. The size of a clone is reported for some rows only, either as once, few or many, or as a class for expanded clones.

abundance,v_gene,d_gene,j_gene,CDR3nt,CDR3aa
.,TRBV18,.,TRBJ2-1,TGTGCCAGCTCACCAGTGGGCAATGAGCAGTTCTTC,CASSPVGNEQFF
.,TRBV28,.,TRBJ2-7,TGTGCCAGCAGTTTGCAGCAAACCTACGAGCAGTACTTC,CASSLQQTYEQYF
.,TRBV19,.,TRBJ2-5,TGTGCCAGTAGTAAGGAAGTGGTTCGAGAGACCCAGTACTTC,CASSKEVVRETQYF
.,TRBV19,.,TRBJ1-6,TGTGCCAGTAGTCTCCGGGGGGATAATTCACCCCTCCACTTT,CASSLRGDNSPLHF
.,TRBV10-3,.,TRBJ2-7,TGTGCCATCAGTGGGCAGGGCAAGACCTACGAGCAGTACTTC,CAISGQGKTYEQYF
.,TRBV4-2,.,TRBJ1-4,TGTGCCAGCAGCCAAGATCAGGTCCCCTATGAAAAACTGTTTTTT,CASSQDQVPYEKLFF
.,TRBV5-1,.,TRBJ2-7,TGCGCCAGCAGCTGGGGGGGCGGCAGGGGTTACGAGCAGTACTTC,CASSWGGGRGYEQYF
.,TRBV9,.,TRBJ1-5,TGTGCCAGCATCATACAAGACAATCAGCCCCAGCATTTT,CASIIQDNQPQHF
.,TRBV5-1,.,TRBJ2-7,TGCGCCAGCAGCTTCACGGGAGAAACCTACGAGCAGTACTTC,CASSFTGETYEQYF
.,TRBV6-1,.,TRBJ1-2,TGTGCCAGCAGTGAAACGACTGGGTATGGCTACACCTTC,CASSETTGYGYTF
.,TRBV25-1,.,TRBJ2-3,TGTGCCAGCAGTGACGCCCCGAACACAGATACGCAGTATTTT,CASSDAPNTDTQYF
.,TRBV4-1,.,TRBJ1-1,TGCGCCAGCAGCCAAGACTCCTTGGGCAGGAGGAACACTGAAGCTTTCTTT,CASSQDSLGRRNTEAFF
once,TRBV7-3,TRBD2,TRBJ2-3,TGTGCCAGCAGCCCGACAAGGACTAGCGGGGCCCTACTCAGAGATACGCAGTATTTT,CASSPTRTSGALLRDTQYF
.,TRBV19,.,TRBJ1-4,TGTGCCAGTAGTATAGCCGGACGCAGGAATGAAAAACTGTTTTTT,CASSIAGRRNEKLFF
.,TRBV4-2,.,TRBJ1-1,TGTGCCAGCAGCCAAGATCGGTGGGGGCAAATCACTGAAGCTTTCTTT,CASSQDRWGQITEAFF
.,TRBV2,.,TRBJ2-7,TGTGCCAGCACGGAGGGGGAGCTGTACGAGCAGTACTTC,CASTEGELYEQYF
few,TRBV5-1,.,TRBJ1-1,TGCGCCAGTAAGGTGGGGGACTACACTGAAGCTTTCTTT,CASKVGDYTEAFF
.,TRBV14,.,TRBJ1-3,TGTGCCAGCAGCCCCTCGGGGGGCGCGGACACCATATATTTT,CASSPSGGADTIYF
.,TRBV9,.,TRBJ1-2,TGTGCCAGCAGCTCCCTATCGGACAGCCTCTATGGCTACACCTTC,CASSSLSDSLYGYTF
.,TRBV5-1,TRBD2,TRBJ2-7,TGCGCCAGCAGCGGAGGACTAGCGGGAGACTACGAGCAGTACTTC,CASSGGLAGDYEQYF
.,TRBV28,.,TRBJ1-6,TGTGCCAGCAGGGTCTCCGCTTATAATTCACCCCTCCACTTT,CASRVSAYNSPLHF
.,TRBV5-5,.,TRBJ2-7,TGTGCCAGCAGCCCGGGGGTTACCTACGAGCAGTACTTC,CASSPGVTYEQYF
once,TRBV3-1/TRBV3-2,.,TRBJ1-5,TGTGCCAGCAGCCAAGGTTGGCGGGGCAATCAGCCCCAGCATTTT,CASSQGWRGNQPQHF
.,TRBV7-2,.,TRBJ2-1,TGTGCCAGCAGCTCGCATAGGGGGGGCCACACCCATGAGCAGTTCTTC,CASSSHRGGHTHEQFF
.,TRBV19,.,TRBJ1-1,TGTGCCAGTAGCTTAAATGGACGGATGAACACTGAAGCTTTCTTT,CASSLNGRMNTEAFF
.,TRBV3-1/TRBV3-2,TRBD2,TRBJ2-1,TGTGCCAGCAGGACTAGCGGGAGTAGTGAGCAGTTCTTC,CASRTSGSSEQFF
.,TRBV2,.,TRBJ2-5,TGTGCCACTGCGGGCAGGGGGGCAGAGACCCAGTACTTC,CATAGRGAETQYF